The entry that follows covers one T cell receptor (beta chain) sequence. Its matching antigen is unknown. It was by 5' RACE with UMI labels that the TRB cDNA libraries were prepared. TCRdb re-called the 5' RACE reads and shows each CDR3 protein once, DNA omitted. In all, the sample yields 120,000 to 150,000 distinct CDR3 sequences. This sample was taken from a study of CXCR3-negative and CXCR3-positive naive CD8 T cells. General study findings and limits: When CXCR3-positive naive cells were set against CXCR3-negative naive cells, the former had more hydrophobic TRB CDR3s. CXCR3 expression dropped partially after cryopreservation, and most assays relied on fresh PBMCs. CXCR3-negative and CXCR3-positive naive cells shared comparable TRBV-TRBJ usage, but memory cells did not.

The sequencing sample was made of naive CXCR3+ CD8+ T cells from blood. Indicated subset: CD45RO-CCR7+CD27+CD95- naive CD8+ T cells expressing CXCR3 (TNR3+). This receptor was identified in a human donor in good health. Some clones in this sample may be carry-over from other donors' samples.

The CDR3 region is CASSHLTYSNHPQHF. The rearrangement links TRBV6-6 to TRBJ1-5. The CDR3 covers 15 residues. CDR1 is MNHNY, CDR2 SVGAGI, per germline (reference sequence).